This entry concerns a single T cell receptor beta chain. This table comes from immunoSEQ multiplex PCR, and its TCRdb copy is limited to in-frame clones, with some not included. The sample yields over 9,500 clones, 75% to 80% seen once. Germline V gene lookup returns CDR1 SGHAT and CDR2 FQNNGV. The CDR3 consists of 12 residues. V shed 5 bases and J shed 5 bases, with 9 bases lying between them. This sample was taken from a study of sequential checkpoint blockade in melanoma. Treatment meaning: randomized to nivolumab then ipilimumab (arm A) or the reverse (arm B). The sequence was obtained from a human donor with melanoma. This sequence joins TRBV11-2 and TRBJ2-5; tentative D call: TRBD2 (6 bases). Source: CD8+ T cells sorted from blood (inferred from file names), taken from a patient given nivolumab and ipilimumab in sequence. The CDR3, as DNA: TGTGCCAGCAGCCTGGAGGGGGAGACCCAGTACTTC. Protein product: CASSLEGETQYF.